This is a list of T cell receptor beta chains from one sample in a study of blood T cells in healthy people across ages. Each CDR3 protein is one row after TCRdb ran MiXCR on the 5' RACE reads. This sample has 800,000 to 950,000 distinct CDR3 sequences, with approximately 35% found just once. What was sequenced was blood. The receptors were sampled from a young man in good health. Both conserved end residues are part of each CDR3. A D gene is named only where the DNA matches it firmly. Clone size is given for some rows only: seen once, a few or many times, or a class if the clone is expanded.

V: TRBV3-1; J: TRBJ2-1; size: .; D: .; length: 15; DNA: TGTGCCAGCAGCCTGGGACTCCACGGGAACAATGAGCAGTTCTTC; CDR3: CASSLGLHGNNEQFF
V: TRBV24-1; J: TRBJ2-3; size: few; D: TRBD2; length: 16; DNA: TGTGCCACCAGTGATTTTGGGGGGGACGGGTCAGATACGCAGTATTTT; CDR3: CATSDFGGDGSDTQYF
V: TRBV20-1; J: TRBJ2-1; size: many; D: .; length: 14; DNA: TGCAGTGCCGAATCCGGGACCAAGGGGAATGAGCAGTTCTTC; CDR3: CSAESGTKGNEQFF
V: TRBV27; J: TRBJ2-1; size: .; D: TRBD1; length: 13; DNA: TGTGCCAGCGCTTATACAGGGGGCACTGAGCAGTTCTTC; CDR3: CASAYTGGTEQFF
V: TRBV5-5; J: TRBJ1-1; size: few; D: .; length: 14; DNA: TGTGCCAGCAGCTTGGTGGGGAGGCACACTGAAGCTTTCTTT; CDR3: CASSLVGRHTEAFF
V: TRBV5-1; J: TRBJ2-7; size: .; D: .; length: 18; DNA: TGCGCCAGCAGCTCGACCCCCGGGGGGACAGCCGCGGTTGGCGAGCAGTACTTC; CDR3: CASSSTPGGTAAVGEQYF
V: TRBV5-1; J: TRBJ2-5; size: .; D: .; length: 13; DNA: TGCGCCAGCAGCTCCGACGGGGGAGAGACCCAGTACTTC; CDR3: CASSSDGGETQYF
V: TRBV15; J: TRBJ2-4; size: .; D: .; length: 20; DNA: TGTGCCACCGGCAGAGATCCATTTTCGCCAGTGGGTATGGCCAAAAACATTCAGTACTTC; CDR3: CATGRDPFSPVGMAKNIQYF
V: TRBV20-1; J: TRBJ2-1; size: few; D: TRBD2; length: 16; DNA: TGCAGTGCTAGAGATGGATGGCGGCTCTCGGGAGGGGAGCAGTTCTTC; CDR3: CSARDGWRLSGGEQFF
V: TRBV20-1; J: TRBJ1-2; size: .; D: .; length: 16; DNA: TGCAGTGCCCAGTCCCGGGACACGCACCTATACTATGGCTACACCTTC; CDR3: CSAQSRDTHLYYGYTF
V: TRBV7-2; J: TRBJ2-7; size: .; D: TRBD1; length: 12; DNA: TGTGCGACAGGGGGCACACCCTACGAGCAGTACTTC; CDR3: CATGGTPYEQYF
V: TRBV5-1; J: TRBJ2-5; size: .; D: .; length: 15; DNA: TGCGCCAGCAGCTTGGCCGCAGGAACCTACAATGAGCAGTACTTC; CDR3: CASSLAAGTYNEQYF
V: TRBV7-9; J: TRBJ2-7; size: once; D: TRBD2; length: 14; DNA: TGTGCCAGCATCCCAGGGAGGGAGGGCAACGAGCAGTACTTC; CDR3: CASIPGREGNEQYF
V: TRBV4-3; J: TRBJ1-6; size: .; D: .; length: 14; DNA: TGCGCCAGCAGCCAAGACATCAGGGAGGCACCCCTCCACTTT; CDR3: CASSQDIREAPLHF
V: TRBV20-1; J: TRBJ1-2; size: .; D: TRBD1; length: 14; DNA: TGCAGTGCTACGGACAGGGGGACGGACTATGGCTACACCTTC; CDR3: CSATDRGTDYGYTF
V: TRBV12-3/TRBV12-4; J: TRBJ1-6; size: once; D: TRBD1; length: 14; DNA: TGTGCCAGCCGAAGGGACAGAGAAAATTCACCCCTCCACTTT; CDR3: CASRRDRENSPLHF
V: TRBV14; J: TRBJ2-2; size: once; D: .; length: 15; DNA: TGTGCCAGCAGCCCGAGGGCGGGAAACACCGGGGAGCTGTTTTTT; CDR3: CASSPRAGNTGELFF
V: TRBV4-2; J: TRBJ2-7; size: few; D: TRBD2; length: 15; DNA: TGTGCCAGCAGCCAAAATAGCGGGGGGATGTACGAGCAGTACTTC; CDR3: CASSQNSGGMYEQYF
V: TRBV6-5; J: TRBJ2-7; size: .; D: .; length: 14; DNA: TGTGCCAGCCGCTCCCCGGTGGCTCGGAATGAGCAGTACTTC; CDR3: CASRSPVARNEQYF
V: TRBV6-1; J: TRBJ1-2; size: .; D: .; length: 14; DNA: TGTGCCAGCAGTGAAGCCCCAGGGAACTATGGCTACACCTTC; CDR3: CASSEAPGNYGYTF
V: TRBV4-3; J: TRBJ2-3; size: many; D: TRBD2; length: 15; DNA: TGCGCCAGCAGCCAAGGGACTAGCGTCACAGATACGCAGTATTTT; CDR3: CASSQGTSVTDTQYF
V: TRBV7-2; J: TRBJ2-3; size: many; D: TRBD2; length: 15; DNA: TGTGCCAGCAGCGTACCGGGACTACCCACAGATACGCAGTATTTT; CDR3: CASSVPGLPTDTQYF
V: TRBV2; J: TRBJ2-1; size: .; D: .; length: 14; DNA: TGTGCCAGCAGTGAAGCGCGTGGGATCAATGAGCAGTTCTTC; CDR3: CASSEARGINEQFF
V: TRBV10-3; J: TRBJ1-2; size: .; D: .; length: 15; DNA: TGTGCCATCAGTGTGGCGGCAGAAGTTAACTATGGCTACACCTTC; CDR3: CAISVAAEVNYGYTF
V: TRBV12-3/TRBV12-4; J: TRBJ2-5; size: .; D: TRBD2; length: 14; DNA: TGTGCCAGCAAGGTCCTAGCGGTTTATGAGACCCAGTACTTC; CDR3: CASKVLAVYETQYF
V: TRBV29-1; J: TRBJ2-3; size: few; D: .; length: 13; DNA: TGCAGCTCCTCGGGTGCAGGAACAGATACGCAGTATTTT; CDR3: CSSSGAGTDTQYF
V: TRBV7-2; J: TRBJ2-3; size: many; D: .; length: 15; DNA: TGTGCCAGCAGCGCAGGGGCGACTAGCACAGATACGCAGTATTTT; CDR3: CASSAGATSTDTQYF
V: TRBV29-1; J: TRBJ2-1; size: .; D: TRBD2; length: 11; DNA: TGCAGCGGCCGACTAGCTTATGAGCAGTTCTTC; CDR3: CSGRLAYEQFF
V: TRBV3-1; J: TRBJ2-7; size: .; D: .; length: 16; DNA: TGTGCCAGCAGCCCCCCGGCGGCGCGGGGATCCTACGAGCAGTACTTC; CDR3: CASSPPAARGSYEQYF
V: TRBV7-8; J: TRBJ2-7; size: many; D: .; length: 14; DNA: TGTGCCAGCAGCTTAGCAGGGTCGGGATACGAGCAGTACTTC; CDR3: CASSLAGSGYEQYF
V: TRBV6-6; J: TRBJ1-5; size: many; D: .; length: 11; DNA: TGTGCCAGCAGTTTCGGCGAGCCCCAGCATTTT; CDR3: CASSFGEPQHF
V: TRBV9; J: TRBJ2-1; size: few; D: .; length: 15; DNA: TGTGCCAGCAGCGGGGGGGCTTCTTCCTACAATGAGCAGTTCTTC; CDR3: CASSGGASSYNEQFF
V: TRBV12-3/TRBV12-4; J: TRBJ1-6; size: few; D: TRBD1; length: 15; DNA: TGTGCCAGCAGTTTAGCAACAGGGGGTAGGTCACCCCTCCACTTT; CDR3: CASSLATGGRSPLHF
V: TRBV9; J: TRBJ2-1; size: .; D: .; length: 15; DNA: TGTGCCAGCAGCTGCGAGGAGGGGGGTAGGTATGAGCAGTTCTTC; CDR3: CASSCEEGGRYEQFF
V: TRBV12-3/TRBV12-4; J: TRBJ1-2; size: .; D: .; length: 12; DNA: TGTGCCAGCAACCAAAGGGGATATGGCTACACCTTC; CDR3: CASNQRGYGYTF
V: TRBV10-3; J: TRBJ2-5; size: few; D: TRBD2; length: 15; DNA: TGTGCCATCAGTGTAGCGAGCGGGGGTAAAGAGACCCAGTACTTC; CDR3: CAISVASGGKETQYF
V: TRBV20-1; J: TRBJ1-2; size: few; D: .; length: 13; DNA: TGCAGTGCACCGGGAGCCCTGCGGTATGGCTACACCTTC; CDR3: CSAPGALRYGYTF
V: TRBV10-3; J: TRBJ2-2; size: few; D: .; length: 12; DNA: TGTGCCACCGCGGCGAACACCGGGGAGCTGTTTTTT; CDR3: CATAANTGELFF
V: TRBV18; J: TRBJ1-5; size: .; D: TRBD1; length: 15; DNA: TGTGCCAGCTCACGTACGGGACAGCAGAATCAGCCCCAGCATTTT; CDR3: CASSRTGQQNQPQHF
V: TRBV30; J: TRBJ2-5; size: .; D: TRBD1; length: 14; DNA: TGTGCCTGGAGTGTGGTGCGAGGGGGCAATGAGCAGTACTTC; CDR3: CAWSVVRGGNEQYF
V: TRBV12-3/TRBV12-4; J: TRBJ2-3; size: many; D: .; length: 15; DNA: TGTGCCAGCAGTTTAGCTGGGGGTTACACAGATACGCAGTATTTT; CDR3: CASSLAGGYTDTQYF
V: TRBV5-1; J: TRBJ1-1; size: once; D: TRBD1; length: 15; DNA: TGCGCCAGCAGAGTGGGACAGGGGTTTCGGACTGAAGCTTTCTTT; CDR3: CASRVGQGFRTEAFF